This TCR beta chain was profiled in a study of cytomegalovirus exposure and HLA in healthy donors. The length of the CDR3 is 19 residues. The V gene's germline CDR1 is LGHNA and CDR2 YSLEER. V was pared by 0 bases and J by 5 bases, with 24 bases between. Produced via immunoSEQ multiplex PCR; TCRdb's table is partial and in-frame only. The table includes under 350,000 clones, 80% to 90% detected once. The chain recombines TRBV4-3 with TRBJ2-3, with a tentative D call TRBD1 (6 bases). The origin of this receptor is a woman younger than 30 in good health and CMV-seronegative. The sample consisted of PBMCs. The CDR3 is CASSQENGFVGGWEDTQYF. Here the CDR3 DNA reads TGCGCCAGCAGCCAAGAGAACGGCTTCGTAGGGGGATGGGAAGATACGCAGTATTTT.